This TCR beta chain was obtained from a study of T cells in localized non-small cell lung cancer. Germline loops: CDR1 MNHNS, CDR2 SASEGT. V was shortened by 5 bases and J by 6 bases, with 16 bases between the two germline ends. This CDR3 has 14 residues. Concerning this clone: The target antigen is unknown.

Produced via immunoSEQ multiplex PCR; TCRdb's table is partial and in-frame only. Of about 25,000 clones listed, approximately 86% are singletons. Regarding the study as a whole: Within adjacent lung there appeared a median 57 of the top 100 tumor clones. Maximal T cell clonality occurred in uninvolved adjacent lung, with tumor ranking below it. In the blood, greater T cell density corresponded to longer overall survival.

The chain has TRBV6-1 and TRBJ1-2, with D perhaps TRBD1 (6 bases). The sequence derives from a male donor at least 60 years old with stage II squamous cell lung carcinoma. The material sequenced was peripheral blood, taken before any cancer treatment. As DNA, the CDR3 is TGTGCCAGCAGTTCGGGCGGGGGGGCTCATGGCTACACCTTC. This translates into CASSSGGGAHGYTF.